Included here is one TCR beta chain sequence, with context. The primer mix had 60 V beta and 13 J beta primers. Generated by immunoSEQ multiplex PCR, the TCRdb table keeps only in-frame clones and is missing some. Of around 90,000 clones detected, about 81% appear once; the ten largest clones hold approximately 2%. The data stem from a study of glioma-infiltrating T cells after dendritic cell vaccination. Study context: Patients received three intradermal dendritic cell vaccine injections at biweekly intervals.

CDR1 and CDR2 (germline): GTSNPN, SVGIG (reference sequence). Trimming removed 3 bases from V and 1 base from J; junction bases left unmatched: 13. CDR3 length: 17 residues. This sample's time point: after dendritic cell vaccination, including at tumor progression/relapse. V is TRBV30 and J is TRBJ1-2, with TRBD1 matching 8 bases. The sequences come from blood, collected after dendritic cell vaccination. The origin of this receptor is a human donor with glioblastoma. The CDR3 loop is CAWSAGTGFRLNYGYTF. The CDR3 DNA follows: TGTGCCTGGAGCGCAGGGACAGGATTTCGCCTTAACTATGGCTACACCTTC.